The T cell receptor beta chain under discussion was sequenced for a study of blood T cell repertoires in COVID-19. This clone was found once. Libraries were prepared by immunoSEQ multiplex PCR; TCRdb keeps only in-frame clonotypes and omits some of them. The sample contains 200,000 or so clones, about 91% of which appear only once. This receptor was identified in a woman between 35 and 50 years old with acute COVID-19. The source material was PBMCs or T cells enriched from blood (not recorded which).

CDR3 coding DNA: TGTGCCAGCACGACAGGGAGTGGTGGGGAGCAGTACGTC. Amino acid sequence: CASTTGSGGEQYV. This rearrangement joins TRBV7-9 to TRBJ2-7; TRBD1 matches at 7 bases. Germline lookup yields CDR1 SEHNR and CDR2 FQNEAQ (reference sequence). Unmatched junction bases numbered 10, after V lost 7 bases and J lost 7 bases. The CDR3 extends over 13 amino acids.